Described below is a single T cell receptor beta chain sequence and its context. The target antigen is unknown. The entry originates in a study of T cell responses to AZD1222 COVID-19 vaccine. Study-level results: Baseline serostatus was positive in only a handful of AZD1222 recipients. Across spike, vaccine-associated CD4 TCRs were found, dominant at 160-218 and 743-854.

The CDR3 is 16 amino acids. Germline V gene lookup returns CDR1 DFQATT and CDR2 SNEGSKA (reference sequence). Trimming took 3 bases from V and 1 from J; bases not matched to a gene: 6. TCRdb's table, derived via immunoSEQ multiplex PCR, lists solely in-frame clones and lacks some. Of around 84,000 clones listed, about 91% are singletons. The clonotype was recovered from an adult in good health. The source material was peripheral blood, sampled on day 0 of MenACWY control vaccination. The chain combines TRBV20-1 with TRBJ2-3; 11 bases agree with TRBD2. CDR3 nucleotide sequence: TGCAGTGCTAGTTTCCTAGCGGGAGGCCGCACAGATACGCAGTATTTT. Translated, it gives CSASFLAGGRTDTQYF.